The clone carrying this TCR beta chain came up a few times. This sample is drawn from a study of cytotoxic CD8 clonotypes in ibrutinib-treated CLL. This CDR3 is built from 15 residues. The germline V gene encodes CDR1 SEHNR and CDR2 FQNEAQ (reference sequence). V was pared by 8 bases and J by 2 bases, with 16 bases between. The repertoire was sequenced with immunoSEQ multiplex PCR; TCRdb's copy has only in-frame clones and lacks some. The repertoire has under 35,000 clones, 69% of them found once; the top ten carry roughly 56%. The rearrangement uses TRBV7-9 and TRBJ1-3, with D perhaps matching TRBD1 (5 bases). Sample: PBMCs, taken after 24 months of ibrutinib treatment. This sequence was found in a human donor with chronic lymphocytic leukemia. The CDR3: CASGFGARTGNTIYF. The CDR3, as DNA: TGTGCCAGCGGTTTTGGGGCGAGGACTGGAAACACCATATATTTT.